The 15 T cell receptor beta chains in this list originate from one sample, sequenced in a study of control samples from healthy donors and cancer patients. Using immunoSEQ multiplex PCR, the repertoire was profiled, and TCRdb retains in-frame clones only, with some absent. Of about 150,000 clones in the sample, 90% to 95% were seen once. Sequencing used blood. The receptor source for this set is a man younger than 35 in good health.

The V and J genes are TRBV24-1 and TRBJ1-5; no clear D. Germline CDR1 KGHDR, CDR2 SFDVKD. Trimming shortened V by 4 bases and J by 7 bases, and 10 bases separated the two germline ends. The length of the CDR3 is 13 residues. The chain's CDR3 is CATSDRWQQPQHF. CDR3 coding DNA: TGTGCCACCAGTGACAGATGGCAACAGCCCCAGCATTTT.

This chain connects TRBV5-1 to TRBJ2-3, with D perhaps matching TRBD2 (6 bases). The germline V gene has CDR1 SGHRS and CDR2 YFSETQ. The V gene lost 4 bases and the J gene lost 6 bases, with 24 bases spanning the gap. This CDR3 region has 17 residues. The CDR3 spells CASSPAGTGVGVDTQYF. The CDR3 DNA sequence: TGCGCCAGCAGCCCCGCCGGGACGGGGGTCGGTGTGGATACGCAGTATTTT.

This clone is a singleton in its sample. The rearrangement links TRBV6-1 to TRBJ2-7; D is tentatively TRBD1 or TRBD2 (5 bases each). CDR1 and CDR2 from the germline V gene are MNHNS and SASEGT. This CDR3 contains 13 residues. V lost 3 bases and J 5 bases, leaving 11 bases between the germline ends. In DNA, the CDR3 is TGTGCCAGCAGTGAGACTCGAGGGGACGAGCAGTACTTC. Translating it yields CASSETRGDEQYF.

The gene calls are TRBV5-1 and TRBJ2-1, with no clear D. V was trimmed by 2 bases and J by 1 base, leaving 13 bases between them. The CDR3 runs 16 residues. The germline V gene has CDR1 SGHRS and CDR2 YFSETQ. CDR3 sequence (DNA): TGCGCCAGCAGCTTCGTTTTGGCAGGTTCCTACAATGAGCAGTTCTTC. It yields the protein CASSFVLAGSYNEQFF.

CDR3 in amino acids: CASELAKNIQYF. CDR3 coding DNA: TGTGCCAGCGAACTAGCCAAAAACATTCAGTACTTC. The genes are TRBV2 and TRBJ2-4; no firm D call. Per germline, CDR1 SNHLY and CDR2 FYNNEI. The germline V and J ends were trimmed by 8 bases and 0 bases, with 5 bases remaining between them. This CDR3 spans 12 amino acids.

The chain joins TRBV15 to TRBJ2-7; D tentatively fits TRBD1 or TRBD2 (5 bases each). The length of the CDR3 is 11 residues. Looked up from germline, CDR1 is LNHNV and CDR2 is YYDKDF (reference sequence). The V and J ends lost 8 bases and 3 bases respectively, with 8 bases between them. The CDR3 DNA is TGTGCCACCTGGGACGGCTACGAGCAGTACTTC. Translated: CATWDGYEQYF.

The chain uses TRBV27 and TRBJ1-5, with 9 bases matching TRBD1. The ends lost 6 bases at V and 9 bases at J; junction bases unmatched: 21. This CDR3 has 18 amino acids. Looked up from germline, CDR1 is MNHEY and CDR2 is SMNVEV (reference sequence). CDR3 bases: TGTGCCAGCAGCCCTACTAACAGGGGGCTCTTATATTTATTGCCCCAGCATTTT. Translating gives CASSPTNRGLLYLLPQHF.

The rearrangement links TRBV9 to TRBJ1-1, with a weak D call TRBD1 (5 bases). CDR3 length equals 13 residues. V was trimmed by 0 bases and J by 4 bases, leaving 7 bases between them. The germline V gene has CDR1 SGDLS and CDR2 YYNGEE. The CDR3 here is CASSVDGGTEAFF. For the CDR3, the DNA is TGTGCCAGCAGCGTAGATGGGGGCACTGAAGCTTTCTTT.

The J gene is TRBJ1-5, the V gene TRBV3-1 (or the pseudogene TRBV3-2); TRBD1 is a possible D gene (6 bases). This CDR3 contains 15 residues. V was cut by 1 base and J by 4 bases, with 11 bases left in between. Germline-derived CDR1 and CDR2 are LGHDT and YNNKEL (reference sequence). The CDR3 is CASSQADSPNQPQHF. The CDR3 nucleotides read TGTGCCAGCAGCCAAGCGGACAGTCCAAATCAGCCCCAGCATTTT.

The CDR3 DNA reads TGCGCCAGCAGCCAGTCTCGGGAACAGGTCCGGTTCTTC. Translating it yields CASSQSREQVRFF. The chain couples TRBV4-3 to TRBJ2-1, with D tentatively TRBD1 or TRBD2 (5 bases each). Germline V gives CDR1 LGHNA, CDR2 YSLEER. The V gene lost 3 bases and the J gene lost 15 bases, with 18 bases spanning the gap. This CDR3 is 13 amino acids long.

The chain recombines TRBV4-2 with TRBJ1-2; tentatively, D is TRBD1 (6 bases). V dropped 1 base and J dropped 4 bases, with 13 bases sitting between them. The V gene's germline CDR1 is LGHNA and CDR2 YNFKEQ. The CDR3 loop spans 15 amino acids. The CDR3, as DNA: TGTGCCAGCAGCCAAGCAACCCAGGGGCTCTATGGCTACACCTTC. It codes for CASSQATQGLYGYTF.

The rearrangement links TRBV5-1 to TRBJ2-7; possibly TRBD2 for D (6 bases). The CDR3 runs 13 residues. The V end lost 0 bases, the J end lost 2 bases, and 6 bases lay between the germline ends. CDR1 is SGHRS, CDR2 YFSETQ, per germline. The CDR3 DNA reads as TGCGCCAGCAGCTTGGGGGAGGCCTACGAGCAGTACTTC. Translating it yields CASSLGEAYEQYF. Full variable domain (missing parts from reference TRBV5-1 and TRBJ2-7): KAGVTQTPRYLIKTRGQQVTLSCSPISGHRSVSWYQQTPGQGLQFLFEYFSETQRNKGNFPGRFSGRQFSNSRSEMNVSTLELGDSALYLCASSLGEAYEQYFGPGTRLTVT.

CDR3 sequence: CASSLLVGTGSKSSYNSPLHF. CDR3 nucleotide sequence: TGTGCCAGCAGCTTATTGGTCGGGACAGGGAGTAAAAGCTCCTATAATTCACCCCTCCACTTT. The chain employs TRBV7-6 and TRBJ1-6, with 9 bases lining up with TRBD1. Trimming at V came to 2 bases and at J to 0 bases, leaving 14 bases not matched to a gene. The CDR3 loop spans 21 amino acids. Germline values: CDR1 SGHVS, CDR2 FNYEAQ. Full variable domain (missing parts from reference TRBV7-6 and TRBJ1-6): GAGVSQSPRYKVTKRGQDVALRCDPISGHVSLYWYRQALGQGPEFLTYFNYEAQQDKSGLPNDRFSAERPEGSISTLTIQRTEQRDSAMYRCASSLLVGTGSKSSYNSPLHFGNGTRLTVT.

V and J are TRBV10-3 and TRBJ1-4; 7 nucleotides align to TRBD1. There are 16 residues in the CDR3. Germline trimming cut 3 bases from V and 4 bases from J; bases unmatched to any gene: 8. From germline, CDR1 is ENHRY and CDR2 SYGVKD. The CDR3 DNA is TGTGCCATCAGTGACCCCGGGACAGCTGGTAATGAAAAACTGTTTTTT. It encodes CAISDPGTAGNEKLFF.

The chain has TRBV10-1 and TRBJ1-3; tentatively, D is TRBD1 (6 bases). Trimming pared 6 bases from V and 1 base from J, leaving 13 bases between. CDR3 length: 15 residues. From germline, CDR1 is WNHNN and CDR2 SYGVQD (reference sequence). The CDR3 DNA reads TGCGCCAGCAGAACAGGGAAGCGGTCTGGAAACACCATATATTTT. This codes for CASRTGKRSGNTIYF.